This T cell receptor (beta chain) was recorded in a study of shared clonotypes between healthy human individuals. All participating donors were Caucasian adults from Nashville, Tennessee. The germline V and J ends were trimmed by 1 base and 4 bases, with 12 bases remaining between them. The germline V gene has CDR1 SGHVS and CDR2 FQNEAQ. This CDR3 contains 15 residues. The repertoire was sequenced with immunoSEQ multiplex PCR; TCRdb's copy has only in-frame clones and lacks some. The table includes over 2 million clones, roughly 94% detected once. As concerns this clone: The antigen is undetermined.

Study-level findings and limits: The study found roughly 5.3% of naive CD4 clonotypes shared across four donors.

This rearrangement joins TRBV7-8 to TRBJ2-3, with TRBD2 as a possible D gene (5 bases). The material sequenced was naive CD4+ T cells sorted from blood. The subset was: CD45RA+ positively selected. The receptor comes from a man younger than 30 in good health. The CDR3 DNA follows: TGTGCCAGCAGCTTAGTCGGGGATGGATCAGATACGCAGTATTTT. Residues: CASSLVGDGSDTQYF.